This T cell receptor beta chain was recovered during a study of control samples from healthy donors and cancer patients (dated by TCRdb to 2018 to 2021). Libraries were constructed by the immunoSEQ multiplex PCR assay. TCRdb holds this immuneACCESS table with in-frame rearrangements only. Some clones are missing; in checked studies, unresolved V genes explain under half, and the rest has no known cause. The sample yields nearly 200,000 clones; roughly nine tenths were counted once. The ten top clones hold less than 2% of the sample. Concerning this clone itself: Its antigen has not been determined. One base away there is no much larger clone; base qualities are not given.

The TCR sequence derives from a man aged 25 to 40 in good health. The sample comprised blood.

The nucleotide sequence is given as TGTGCCAGCAGCTTAAGGGCAGGTCGTACAGATACGCAGTATTTT. Protein translation: CASSLRAGRTDTQYF. The rearranged chain carries TRBV7-3 and TRBJ2-3; no D segment can be confidently identified. Reading from cysteine to phenylalanine, the CDR3 counts 15 amino acids. The sequence is cut down to CDR3 DNA, 45 bases in frame from base 1. V drops 1 base and J drops 3 bases, leaving 11 bases in between. CDR1 and CDR2 are drawn from the germline V gene: SGHTA, FQGTGA.